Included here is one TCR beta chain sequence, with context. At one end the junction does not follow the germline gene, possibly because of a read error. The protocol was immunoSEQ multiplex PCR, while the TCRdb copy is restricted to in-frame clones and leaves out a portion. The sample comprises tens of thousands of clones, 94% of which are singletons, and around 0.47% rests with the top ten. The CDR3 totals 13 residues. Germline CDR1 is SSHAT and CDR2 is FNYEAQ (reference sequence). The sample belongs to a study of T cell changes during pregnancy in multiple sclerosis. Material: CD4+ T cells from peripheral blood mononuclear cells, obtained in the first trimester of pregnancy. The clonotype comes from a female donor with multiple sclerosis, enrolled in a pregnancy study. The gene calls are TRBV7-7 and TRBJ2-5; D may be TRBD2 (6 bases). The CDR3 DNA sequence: TGTGCTAGCAGCCGGACTACCACAGGGACCCAGTACTTC. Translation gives CASSRTTTGTQYF.